Presented here are 2 T cell receptor beta chains from one specimen sequenced in a study of tissue T cells after allogeneic stem cell transplantation. The protocol was immunoSEQ multiplex PCR, while the TCRdb copy is restricted to in-frame clones and leaves out a portion. Of more than 45,000 clones listed, around 73% are singletons. The sample consisted of sorted cells pooled from one or two spleens. The receptors here all came from a pool of C57BL/6 mice in good health.

Notes on this clone: Gene labels here are mouse ones. The read halts 1 residue ahead of the CDR3 end, with the missing end drawn from the germline J gene. The gene calls are TRBV24 and TRBJ1-5; 9 bases fit TRBD1. Germline V gene lookup returns CDR1 KGHTA and CDR2 FRNEEI. The CDR3 is made up of 15 amino acids. With 5 bases clipped from V and 6 bases from J, the junction kept 8 bases outside the gene matches. This CDR3 is CASSYSGTGTQAPLF. Partial CDR3 DNA: TGTGCCAGCAGTTACTCCGGGACAGGGACCCAGGCTCCGCTT.

This clone was seen a single time. The gene symbols are mouse symbols. The read stops 1 residue short of the end of the CDR3; the missing end is completed from the germline J gene. The V and J genes are TRBV13-2 and TRBJ2-4; D uncertain. This CDR3 spans 14 amino acids. With 0 bases removed from V and 0 bases from J, the gap between germline ends came to 5 bases. Germline V lookup: CDR1 NNHNN, CDR2 SYGAGS (reference sequence). CDR3 bases read: TGTGCCAGCGGTGATGCCCCGAGTCAAAACACCTTGTAC. It translates to CASGDAPSQNTLY. From start to end, the CDR3 is CASGDAPSQNTLYF.